A selection of T cell receptor beta chains follows, all from one sample in a study of blood T cell repertoires in COVID-19. Sequenced by immunoSEQ multiplex PCR; TCRdb stores in-frame clones only, minus some. The sample yields some 350,000 clones, around 86% seen once. Sequencing used peripheral blood. These receptors originate from a human donor in a cohort sampled during active COVID-19. Each CDR3 is given with its conserved first and last residue. The D gene is left open where the match is weak. Clone size is given for some rows only: seen once, a few or many times, or a class if the clone is expanded.

j_call d_call v_call clone_size cdr3_aa cdr3_nt
TRBJ2-3 TRBD1 TRBV7-9 - CASSAEPGQGAGTQYF TGTGCCAGCAGCGCCGAACCGGGACAGGGGGCCGGTACGCAGTATTTT
TRBJ2-3 - TRBV3-1/TRBV3-2 - CASSPDFGSTDTQYF TGTGCCAGCAGCCCCGACTTCGGAAGCACAGATACGCAGTATTTT
TRBJ2-7 - TRBV6-2/TRBV6-3 - CASSPYRDYEQYF TGTGCCAGCAGCCCTTACCGGGACTACGAGCAGTACTTC
TRBJ1-2 TRBD1 TRBV4-2 - CASSTGQGGEGYTF TGTGCCAGCAGCACAGGACAGGGAGGTGAGGGCTACACCTTC
TRBJ1-5 - TRBV7-9 - CASSLDSYSNQPQHF TGTGCCAGCAGCCTCGACAGCTATAGCAATCAGCCCCAGCATTTT
TRBJ2-7 - TRBV28 - CASSLWFYRVSTYEQYF TGTGCCAGCAGTTTATGGTTTTACAGGGTTTCGACCTACGAGCAGTACTTC
TRBJ2-5 TRBD2 TRBV18 - CASSPTGLAGRETQYF TGTGCCAGCTCACCAACAGGACTAGCGGGGAGGGAGACCCAGTACTTC
TRBJ2-7 TRBD1 TRBV4-1 - CASSQGQGIRYEQYF TGCGCCAGCAGCCAAGGACAGGGGATACGCTACGAGCAGTACTTC
TRBJ1-2 TRBD1 TRBV7-2 - CASSLGGTGTGSLGYTF TGTGCCAGCAGCTTAGGGGGTACCGGGACAGGGTCGCTTGGCTACACCTTC
TRBJ2-1 - TRBV4-1 - CASSQGLGLLQFF TGCGCCAGCAGCCAAGGGCTGGGACTCCTCCAATTCTTC
TRBJ2-3 TRBD2 TRBV18 - CASSPTAGGVDTQYF TGTGCCAGCTCACCAACGGCGGGGGGAGTAGATACGCAGTATTTT
TRBJ2-7 - TRBV27 - CASSFTVSYEQYF TGTGCCAGCAGTTTCACGGTTTCCTACGAGCAGTACTTC
TRBJ2-7 TRBD1 TRBV7-9 - CASSPRTGSYEQYF TGTGCCAGCAGCCCTAGGACAGGCTCCTACGAGCAGTACTTC
TRBJ2-2 - TRBV19 - CASSISWELFF TGTGCCAGTAGTATATCGTGGGAGCTGTTTTTT
TRBJ2-1 - TRBV29-1 - CSVVGSVNEQFF TGCAGCGTTGTTGGTAGCGTCAATGAGCAGTTCTTC
TRBJ1-2 TRBD1 TRBV2 once CASSTRQGVNYGYTF TGTGCCAGCAGTACTAGACAGGGGGTGAACTATGGCTACACCTTC
TRBJ2-5 TRBD2 TRBV5-1 - CASSPGLGFQETQYF TGCGCCAGCAGCCCGGGACTAGGGTTTCAAGAGACCCAGTACTTC
TRBJ1-2 - TRBV28 - CASSLGTVNYGYTF TGTGCCAGCAGTTTGGGCACGGTAAACTATGGCTACACCTTC
TRBJ2-7 TRBD1 TRBV30 - CAWSPLLGDRGSYEQYF TGTGCCTGGAGCCCCCTTTTGGGGGACAGGGGTTCCTACGAGCAGTACTTC
TRBJ2-7 TRBD2 TRBV4-2 - CASSQGLATDEQYF TGTGCCAGCAGCCAAGGACTAGCGACAGACGAGCAGTACTTC
TRBJ1-5 - TRBV6-1 - CASSEPDQPQHF TGTGCCAGCAGTGAACCAGATCAGCCCCAGCATTTT
TRBJ2-3 TRBD1 TRBV5-4 - CASSYTGVTDTQYF TGTGCCAGCAGCTACACAGGGGTCACAGATACGCAGTATTTT
TRBJ1-1 - TRBV28 few CASSGAGERAEAFF TGTGCCAGCAGTGGGGCGGGAGAACGTGCTGAAGCTTTCTTT
TRBJ1-1 - TRBV14 few CASSSWGGTEAFF TGTGCCAGCAGTTCCTGGGGAGGCACTGAAGCTTTCTTT
TRBJ2-1 TRBD2 TRBV3-1/TRBV3-2 - CASSQGAGGGYNEQFF TGTGCCAGCAGCCAAGGAGCCGGGGGGGGATACAATGAGCAGTTCTTC
TRBJ2-7 TRBD2 TRBV30 - CAWSVLAGGQGVNYEQYF TGTGCCTGGAGTGTACTAGCGGGAGGACAGGGGGTTAACTACGAGCAGTACTTC
TRBJ2-2 - TRBV30 - CAWFSRVTGELFF TGTGCCTGGTTCTCTCGGGTCACCGGGGAGCTGTTTTTT
TRBJ2-7 TRBD1 TRBV25-1 - CASSESGQGREQYF TGTGCCAGCAGTGAGTCCGGACAGGGGCGTGAGCAGTACTTC
TRBJ2-1 TRBD1 TRBV7-3 - CASSWGQGGSYNEQFF TGTGCCAGCAGCTGGGGACAGGGAGGATCCTACAATGAGCAGTTCTTC
TRBJ1-2 - TRBV2 - CASSSQGNRESGYTF TGTGCCAGCAGTTCCCAGGGAAACAGGGAGTCTGGCTACACCTTC
TRBJ1-5 - TRBV6-5 once CASGRNSNQPQHF TGTGCCAGCGGGAGAAATAGCAATCAGCCCCAGCATTTT
TRBJ1-1 - TRBV2 - CASSEYPVNTEAFF TGTGCCAGCAGTGAATACCCAGTGAACACTGAAGCTTTCTTT
TRBJ2-7 TRBD1 TRBV5-6 few CASSLAEDRASYEQYF TGTGCCAGCAGCTTGGCTGAAGACAGGGCATCCTACGAGCAGTACTTC
TRBJ1-5 - TRBV5-1 few CASSQSDSRNQPQHF TGCGCCAGCAGCCAGAGTGACAGTCGGAATCAGCCCCAGCATTTT
TRBJ2-5 TRBD1 TRBV28 - CASSHRTGLWETQYF TGTGCCAGCAGCCATAGGACAGGGTTATGGGAGACCCAGTACTTC
TRBJ1-3 - TRBV9 - CASSVEGQGNTIYF TGTGCCAGCAGCGTAGAAGGACAGGGAAACACCATATATTTT
TRBJ1-2 TRBD1 TRBV29-1 - CSVEDLARGLRGYTF TGCAGCGTTGAAGATCTCGCCAGGGGGTTGCGTGGCTACACCTTC
TRBJ1-2 - TRBV28 - CASSFNSYYYGYTF TGTGCCAGCAGTTTTAACAGCTACTACTATGGCTACACCTTC
TRBJ2-4 TRBD1 TRBV5-1 - CASSPWGTGVTLAKNIQYF TGCGCCAGCAGCCCATGGGGAACAGGGGTAACCCTAGCCAAAAACATTCAGTACTTC
TRBJ2-1 - TRBV19 - CASSTTVEPREQFF TGTGCCAGTAGTACGACGGTGGAGCCGAGGGAGCAGTTCTTC
TRBJ2-1 TRBD2 TRBV7-3 - CASSAFPTSGAFNEQFF TGTGCCAGCAGCGCCTTCCCAACTAGCGGGGCCTTCAATGAGCAGTTCTTC
TRBJ1-1 - TRBV12-3/TRBV12-4 - CASSLDSGTEAFF TGTGCCAGCAGTTTGGACAGTGGCACTGAAGCTTTCTTT
TRBJ1-4 - TRBV30 - CAWSVGGTPEKLFF TGTGCCTGGAGTGTAGGAGGGACCCCCGAAAAACTGTTTTTT
TRBJ2-5 TRBD1 TRBV11-3 - CASSHRRGLGETQYF TGTGCCAGCAGCCACCGCAGGGGGCTGGGAGAGACCCAGTACTTC
TRBJ2-5 - TRBV10-3 - CAISDPGGQETQYF TGTGCCATCAGTGACCCGGGCGGGCAAGAGACCCAGTACTTC